The 6 T cell receptor beta chains presented below share a single source sample, sequenced in a study of T cells after yellow fever vaccination. Using its own MiXCR run on the 5' RACE reads, TCRdb lists one record per CDR3 protein. Of more than 55,000 distinct CDR3 sequences in the sample, approximately 7.4% were seen once. Sample: CD8+ T cells sorted from PBMCs, taken 15 days after the yellow fever booster vaccination. The origin of the receptors is a man aged 25-45 years who received the YFV17D yellow fever vaccine.

This clonotype was seen at least ten times. The chain is built from TRBV2 and TRBJ2-7; 9 nucleotides line up with TRBD1. The germline V gene encodes CDR1 SNHLY and CDR2 FYNNEI. V was clipped by 10 bases and J by 5 bases; unmatched bases: 15. CDR3 length equals 15 residues. The CDR3 bases are TGTGCCACCTACTATATCGGGACAGGGCACGACGAGCAGTACTTC. As protein: CATYYIGTGHDEQYF. The whole variable domain, remainder taken from reference TRBV2 and TRBJ2-7, is EPEVTQTPSHQVTQMGQEVILRCVPISNHLYFYWYRQILGQKVEFLVSFYNNEISEKSEIFDDQFSVERPDGSNFTLKIRSTKLEDSAMYFCATYYIGTGHDEQYFGPGTRLTVT.

In this sample, this clonotype turned up a few times. This chain connects TRBV18 to TRBJ2-1; D is unresolved. The V and J ends lost 5 bases and 6 bases respectively, with 8 bases between them. Germline V gene data show CDR1 as KGHSH and CDR2 as LQKENI. CDR3 length: 12 residues. Here the CDR3 reads CASSSVSNEQFF. CDR3 sequence (DNA): TGTGCCAGCTCATCTGTATCCAATGAGCAGTTCTTC.

The chain is built from TRBV5-4 and TRBJ2-2; perhaps TRBD1 as D (5 bases). The CDR3 length is 15 residues. Germline CDR1 and CDR2: SGHNT and YYREEE (reference sequence). V was trimmed by 0 bases and J by 6 bases, leaving 12 bases between them. The CDR3 nucleotides are TGTGCCAGCAGCTTGGCCGCTCAGGGCCCCGGGGAGCTGTTTTTT. Translated: CASSLAAQGPGELFF.

This clonotype has a count of ten or more. The rearrangement uses TRBV5-4 and TRBJ2-2; perhaps TRBD1 as D (5 bases). CDR1 and CDR2 from the germline V gene are SGHNT and YYREEE (reference sequence). CDR3 size: 16 residues. V gave up 0 bases and J gave up 6 bases, with 15 bases separating them. In DNA, the CDR3 is TGTGCCAGCAGCTTGGGAGCAGGGAAGCGCGCCGGGGAGCTGTTTTTT. As protein: CASSLGAGKRAGELFF.

This clonotype came up many times. The CDR3 DNA is TGTGCCAGCAGCTTAAACAATGAGCAGTTCTTC. Translation: CASSLNNEQFF. V gene TRBV7-2 combines with J gene TRBJ2-1; no clear D. The germline gives CDR1 SGHTA, CDR2 FQGNSA. CDR3 length: 11 residues. Trimming shortened V by 2 bases and J by 5 bases, and 1 base separated the two germline ends.

Of note for this clonotype: This sequence may be a read error, since a much larger clone differs from it by one base. CDR3 in amino acids: CATFPSQANTGELFF. The CDR3 nucleotides read TGTGCCACTTTCCCGAGCCAGGCGAACACCGGGGAGCTGTTTTTT. This chain connects TRBV7-9 to TRBJ2-2; D remains ambiguous. This CDR3 has 15 residues. V lost 10 bases, J lost 0 bases, and 15 bases lay in between. Germline values: CDR1 SEHNR, CDR2 FQNEAQ (reference sequence).